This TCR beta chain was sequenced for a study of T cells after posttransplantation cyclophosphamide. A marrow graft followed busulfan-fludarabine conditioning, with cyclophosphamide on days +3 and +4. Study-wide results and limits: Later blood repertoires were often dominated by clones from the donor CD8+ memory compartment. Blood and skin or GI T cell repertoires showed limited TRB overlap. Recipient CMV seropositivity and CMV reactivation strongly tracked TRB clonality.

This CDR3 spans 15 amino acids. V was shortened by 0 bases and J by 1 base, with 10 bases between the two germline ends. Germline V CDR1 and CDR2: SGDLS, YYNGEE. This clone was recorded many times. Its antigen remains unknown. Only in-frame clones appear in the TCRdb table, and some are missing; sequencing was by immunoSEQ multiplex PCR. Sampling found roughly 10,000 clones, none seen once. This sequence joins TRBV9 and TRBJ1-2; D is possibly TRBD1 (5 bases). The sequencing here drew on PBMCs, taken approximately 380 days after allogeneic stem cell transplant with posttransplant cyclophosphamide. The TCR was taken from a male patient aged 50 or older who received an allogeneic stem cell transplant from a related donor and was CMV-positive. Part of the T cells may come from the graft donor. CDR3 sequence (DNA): TGTGCCAGCAGCGTAGCCCCGGGGGATAACTATGGCTACACCTTC. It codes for CASSVAPGDNYGYTF.